These 20 T cell receptor beta chains were all obtained from the same sample, sequenced in a study of blood T cell repertoires in COVID-19. The method was immunoSEQ multiplex PCR; TCRdb's version includes in-frame clones alone and lacks a portion of them. Among approximately 92,000 clones listed, around 85% were seen once. The sequencing input was peripheral blood. These receptor sequences come from a man in his forties or fifties with acute or convalescent COVID-19.

The J gene is TRBJ1-4, the V gene TRBV6-5; D not certain. CDR3 length: 15 amino acids. V gave up 5 bases and J gave up 5 bases, with 15 bases separating them. The V gene's germline CDR1 is MNHEY and CDR2 SVGAGI. The chain's CDR3 is CASSTAERKNEKLFF. The CDR3 DNA reads as TGTGCCAGCAGTACCGCGGAGAGAAAAAATGAAAAACTGTTTTTT.

This chain joins TRBV9 and TRBJ2-7; 8 nucleotides line up with TRBD2. CDR3 size: 14 residues. The V and J ends lost 3 bases and 7 bases, in that order; junction bases with no gene match: 9. Looked up from germline, CDR1 is SGDLS and CDR2 is YYNGEE. CDR3 in amino acids: CASSEGLGQWEQYF. In nucleotides, the CDR3 is TGTGCCAGCAGCGAGGGACTAGGACAGTGGGAGCAGTACTTC.

The chain is built from TRBV6-5 and TRBJ2-7, with D possibly TRBD1 on 5 matching bases. The CDR3 has 15 residues. Trimming removed 0 bases from V and 1 base from J, with 10 bases in between. Germline V gene sequence: CDR1 MNHEY, CDR2 SVGAGI. The CDR3 is CASSYSTAGSYEQYF. CDR3 nucleotides: TGTGCCAGCAGTTACTCGACGGCAGGGTCCTACGAGCAGTACTTC.

The chain employs TRBV5-4 and TRBJ2-1, with TRBD2 matching over 7 bases. V was clipped by 4 bases and J by 2 bases; unmatched bases: 9. CDR1 and CDR2 from the germline V gene are SGHNT and YYREEE (reference sequence). The CDR3 length is 16 residues. For the CDR3, the DNA is TGTGCCAGCAGCCAAGCGGGGACGTTAGCCTACAATGAGCAGTTCTTC. This translates into CASSQAGTLAYNEQFF.

V is TRBV10-2 and J is TRBJ1-3; D is unresolved. Trimming removed 3 bases at V and 0 bases at J, with 3 bases between. Germline assignment: CDR1 WSHSY and CDR2 SAAADI. The CDR3 runs 13 residues. The CDR3, as DNA: TGCGCCAGCAGTGATAACTCTGGAAACACCATATATTTT. Translated, it gives CASSDNSGNTIYF.

Comment on this clone: The same CDR3 arises from other DNA sequences in this sample as well. The chain is built from TRBV7-6 and TRBJ1-2, with TRBD1 matching 7 bases. Trimming at V came to 3 bases and at J to 5 bases, leaving 3 bases not matched to a gene. This CDR3 is 13 amino acids long. Germline-derived CDR1 and CDR2 are SGHVS and FNYEAQ. As DNA, the CDR3 is TGTGCCAGCAGCTTCGCAGGGGGATATGGCTACACCTTC. Translating gives CASSFAGGYGYTF. The whole variable domain, remainder taken from reference TRBV7-6 and TRBJ1-2, is GAGVSQSPRYKVTKRGQDVALRCDPISGHVSLYWYRQALGQGPEFLTYFNYEAQQDKSGLPNDRFSAERPEGSISTLTIQRTEQRDSAMYRCASSFAGGYGYTFGSGTRLTVV.

The chain couples TRBV30 to TRBJ2-7; tentative D call: TRBD1 (6 bases). CDR1 is GTSNPN and CDR2 is SVGIG in the germline V gene (reference sequence). Trimming stripped 1 base from V and 2 bases from J, with 6 bases between. The CDR3 runs to 12 residues. The DNA of the CDR3 is TGTGCCTGGAGTGGGGGGCCCTACGAGCAGTACTTC. This translates into CAWSGGPYEQYF.

The chain uses TRBV19 and TRBJ1-5; 9 positions match TRBD1. V was clipped by 5 bases and J by 2 bases; unmatched bases: 7. Germline assignment: CDR1 LNHDA and CDR2 SQIVND (reference sequence). The CDR3 has 16 residues. The CDR3 DNA sequence: TGTGCCAGTAGTGCGCCGGGACAGGGAGGCAATCAGCCCCAGCATTTT. Residues: CASSAPGQGGNQPQHF.

The V and J genes are TRBV7-9 and TRBJ2-3; 11 bases map to TRBD1. V dropped 4 bases and J dropped 6; count of bases not matched to a gene: 6. The CDR3 has 15 residues. Germline lookup yields CDR1 SEHNR and CDR2 FQNEAQ (reference sequence). CDR3 sequence reads: CASSYGQGADDTQYF. The CDR3 nucleotides are TGTGCCAGCAGCTACGGACAGGGGGCTGATGATACGCAGTATTTT.

This clone has just one count. The chain recombines TRBV6-2 or TRBV6-3 with TRBJ1-5; 9 bases fit TRBD1. Germline CDR1 reads MNHEY; CDR2 reads SVGEGT. This CDR3 has 15 amino acids. V gave up 6 bases and J gave up 6 bases; unmatched junction bases: 9. The CDR3 sequence is CASSPQTGGTQPQHF. CDR3 coding DNA: TGTGCCAGCAGCCCACAGACAGGGGGAACTCAGCCCCAGCATTTT.

The chain employs TRBV4-3 and TRBJ2-7; possibly TRBD1 for D (5 bases). From germline, CDR1 is LGHNA and CDR2 YSLEER. The CDR3 totals 14 residues. V dropped 0 bases and J dropped 4 bases, with 10 bases sitting between them. Here the CDR3 DNA reads TGCGCCAGCAGCCAAGAGATGGGGCCGTACGAGCAGTACTTC. Translated: CASSQEMGPYEQYF.

This chain links TRBV24-1 with TRBJ2-1, with 12 bases lining up with TRBD1. The ends lost 3 bases at V and 10 bases at J; junction bases unmatched: 9. The CDR3 loop spans 16 amino acids. Germline V CDR1 and CDR2: KGHDR, SFDVKD. CDR3 amino acids: CATSDPLGQGAREQFF. The DNA for the CDR3 is TGTGCCACCAGTGATCCCCTGGGACAGGGGGCTCGCGAGCAGTTCTTC.

The chain uses TRBV9 and TRBJ2-3; TRBD2 matches 11 bases. Trimming removed 3 bases from V and 0 bases from J; junction bases left unmatched: 9. Looked up from germline, CDR1 is SGDLS and CDR2 is YYNGEE. This CDR3 has 18 residues. CDR3 sequence reads: CASSATSGVITSTDTQYF. DNA for the CDR3: TGTGCCAGCAGCGCGACTAGCGGGGTTATAACTAGCACAGATACGCAGTATTTT.

The V and J genes are TRBV9 and TRBJ2-1; unclear D gene. Germline V lookup: CDR1 SGDLS, CDR2 YYNGEE. The CDR3 sequence is 14 residues long. Trimming took 0 bases from V and 3 from J, leaving 7 bases between them. In nucleotides, the CDR3 is TGTGCCAGCAGCGTAGATTCCAGCTACAATGAGCAGTTCTTC. Amino acid sequence: CASSVDSSYNEQFF.

This clone was seen a single time. V usage is TRBV30 and J usage is TRBJ1-2, with 7 bases matching TRBD1. With 0 bases clipped from V and 4 bases from J, the junction kept 8 bases outside the gene matches. Germline CDR1 GTSNPN, CDR2 SVGIG (reference sequence). This CDR3 contains 15 residues. The CDR3 DNA reads as TGTGCCTGGAGTGTGGGGGAGACAGGGAGCTATGGCTACACCTTC. Its protein product is CAWSVGETGSYGYTF.

This chain uses TRBV11-2 with TRBJ2-2; D call uncertain. Germline CDR1 and CDR2: SGHAT and FQNNGV. With 3 bases removed from V and 5 bases from J, the gap between germline ends came to 16 bases. This CDR3 has 16 residues. The CDR3 loop is CASSLPGWVSTGELFF. In nucleotides, the CDR3 is TGTGCCAGCAGCTTGCCGGGTTGGGTTTCTACCGGGGAGCTGTTTTTT.

This chain links TRBV18 with TRBJ1-1; D is uncertain. Germline lookup yields CDR1 KGHSH and CDR2 LQKENI. This CDR3 is 16 amino acids long. Trimming cost V 3 bases and J 4 bases, with 18 bases left between them. The DNA for the CDR3 is TGTGCCAGCTCACCTCGGCAAGACGGAGTTCCCACTGAAGCTTTCTTT. Translation gives CASSPRQDGVPTEAFF.

The genes are TRBV4-3 and TRBJ2-7, with D perhaps TRBD1 (5 bases). Trimming stripped 0 bases from V and 2 bases from J, with 11 bases between. Germline CDR1 and CDR2: LGHNA and YSLEER. The CDR3 extends over 15 amino acids. The CDR3 protein is CASSQDWTPTYEQYF. The CDR3 DNA reads TGCGCCAGCAGCCAAGATTGGACACCTACCTACGAGCAGTACTTC.

This rearrangement joins TRBV21-1 to TRBJ2-3; TRBD1 is the table's D call, not checked against the DNA. TRBV21-1 is a pseudogene segment. CDR3 length: 15 residues. The CDR3 DNA reads TGTGCCAGCAGCCCGCAGGACAGGAGGACAGATACGCAGTATTTT. As protein: CASSPQDRRTDTQYF.

The gene calls are TRBV9 and TRBJ1-1, with 7 positions matching TRBD1. V gave up 1 base and J gave up 2 bases; unmatched junction bases: 5. CDR3 length: 15 residues. The germline V gene has CDR1 SGDLS and CDR2 YYNGEE. The DNA of the CDR3 is TGTGCCAGCAGCGTACAAGGGGGCGACAACACTGAAGCTTTCTTT. Amino acids: CASSVQGGDNTEAFF.